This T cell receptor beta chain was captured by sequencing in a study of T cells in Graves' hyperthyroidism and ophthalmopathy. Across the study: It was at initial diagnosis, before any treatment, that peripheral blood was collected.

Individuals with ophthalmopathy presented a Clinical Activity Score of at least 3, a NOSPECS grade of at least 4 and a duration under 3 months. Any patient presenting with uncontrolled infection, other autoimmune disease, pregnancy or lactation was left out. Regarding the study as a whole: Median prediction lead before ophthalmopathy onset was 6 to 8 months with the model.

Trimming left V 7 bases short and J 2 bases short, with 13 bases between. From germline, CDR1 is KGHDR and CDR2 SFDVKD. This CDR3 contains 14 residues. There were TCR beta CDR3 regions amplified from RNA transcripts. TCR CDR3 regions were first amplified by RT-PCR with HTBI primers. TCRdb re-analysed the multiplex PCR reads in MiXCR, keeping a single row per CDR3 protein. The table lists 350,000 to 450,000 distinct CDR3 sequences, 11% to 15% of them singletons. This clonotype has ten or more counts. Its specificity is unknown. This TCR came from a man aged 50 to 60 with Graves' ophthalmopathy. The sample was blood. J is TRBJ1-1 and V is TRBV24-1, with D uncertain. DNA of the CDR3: TGTGCCACCAGGGGGATTGGGAGTAACACTGAAGCTTTCTTT. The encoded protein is CATRGIGSNTEAFF.